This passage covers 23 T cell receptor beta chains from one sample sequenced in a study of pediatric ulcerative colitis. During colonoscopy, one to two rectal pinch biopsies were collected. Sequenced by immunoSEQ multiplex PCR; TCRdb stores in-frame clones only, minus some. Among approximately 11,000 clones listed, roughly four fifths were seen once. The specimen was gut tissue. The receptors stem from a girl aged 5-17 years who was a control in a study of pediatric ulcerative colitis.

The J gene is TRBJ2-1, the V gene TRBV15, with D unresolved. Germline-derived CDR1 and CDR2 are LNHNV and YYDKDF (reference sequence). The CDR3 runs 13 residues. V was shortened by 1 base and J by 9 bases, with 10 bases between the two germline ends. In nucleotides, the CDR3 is TGTGCCACCAGCAGAGTGTCCGAGCGTGAGCAGTTCTTC. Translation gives CATSRVSEREQFF.

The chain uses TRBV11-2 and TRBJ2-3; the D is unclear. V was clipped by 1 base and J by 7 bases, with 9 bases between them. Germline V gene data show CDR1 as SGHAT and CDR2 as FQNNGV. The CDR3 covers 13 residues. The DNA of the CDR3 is TGTGCCAGCAGCTTAGTCGGCCCGAATACGCAGTATTTT. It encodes CASSLVGPNTQYF.

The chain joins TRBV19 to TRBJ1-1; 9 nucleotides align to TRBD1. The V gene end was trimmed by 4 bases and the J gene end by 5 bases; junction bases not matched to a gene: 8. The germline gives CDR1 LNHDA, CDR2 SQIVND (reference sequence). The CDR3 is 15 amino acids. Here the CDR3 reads CASSTAGQGDTEAFF. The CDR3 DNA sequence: TGTGCCAGTAGTACGGCGGGACAGGGCGATACTGAAGCTTTCTTT.

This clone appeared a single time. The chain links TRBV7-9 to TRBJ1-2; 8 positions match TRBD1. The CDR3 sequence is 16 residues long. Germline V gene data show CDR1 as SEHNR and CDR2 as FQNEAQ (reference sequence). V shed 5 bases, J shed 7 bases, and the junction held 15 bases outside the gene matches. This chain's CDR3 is CASSPTLFQQGGGYTF. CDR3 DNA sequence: TGTGCCAGCAGCCCCACCCTGTTCCAACAGGGGGGTGGCTACACCTTC.

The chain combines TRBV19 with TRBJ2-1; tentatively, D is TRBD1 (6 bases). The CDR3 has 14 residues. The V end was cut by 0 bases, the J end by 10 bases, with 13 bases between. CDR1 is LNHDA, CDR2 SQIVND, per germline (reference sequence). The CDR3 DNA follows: TGTGCCAGTAGTATAGAGGGGGCCTCAAGCGAGCAGTTCTTC. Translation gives CASSIEGASSEQFF.

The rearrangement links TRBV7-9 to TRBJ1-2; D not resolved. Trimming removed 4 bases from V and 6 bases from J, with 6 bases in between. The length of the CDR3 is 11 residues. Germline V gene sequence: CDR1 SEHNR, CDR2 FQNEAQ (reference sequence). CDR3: CASSYHDGYTF. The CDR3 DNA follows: TGTGCCAGCAGCTATCATGATGGCTACACCTTC. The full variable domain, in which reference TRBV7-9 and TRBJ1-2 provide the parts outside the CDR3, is DTGVSQNPRHKITKRGQNVTFRCDPISEHNRLYWYRQTLGQGPEFLTYFQNEAQLEKSRLLSDRFSAERPKGSFSTLEIQRTEQGDSAMYLCASSYHDGYTFGSGTRLTVV.

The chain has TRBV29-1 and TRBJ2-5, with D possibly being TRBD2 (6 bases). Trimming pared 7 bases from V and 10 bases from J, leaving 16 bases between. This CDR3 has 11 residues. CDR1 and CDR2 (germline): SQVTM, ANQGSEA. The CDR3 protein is CSAIAARGQYF. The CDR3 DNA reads TGCAGCGCCATAGCGGCCCGGGGCCAGTACTTC. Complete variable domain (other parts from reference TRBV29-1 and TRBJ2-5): SAVISQKPSRDICQRGTSLTIQCQVDSQVTMMFWYRQQPGQSLTLIATANQGSEATYESGFVIDKFPISRPNLTFSTLTVSNMSPEDSSIYLCSAIAARGQYFGPGTRLLVL.

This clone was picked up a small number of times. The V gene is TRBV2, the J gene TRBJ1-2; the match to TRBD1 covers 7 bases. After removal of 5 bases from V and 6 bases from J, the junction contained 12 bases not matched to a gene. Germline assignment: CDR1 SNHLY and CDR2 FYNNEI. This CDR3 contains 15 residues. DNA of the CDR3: TGTGCCAGCAGTTCCCAAACGACAGGGTATGATGGCTACACCTTC. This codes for CASSSQTTGYDGYTF.

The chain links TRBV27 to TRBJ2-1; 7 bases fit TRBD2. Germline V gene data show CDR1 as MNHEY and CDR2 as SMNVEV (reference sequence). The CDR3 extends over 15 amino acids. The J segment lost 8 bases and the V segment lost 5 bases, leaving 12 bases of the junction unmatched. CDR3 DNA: TGTGCCAGCAGTGCCCTCGCGGGAGTAATCGATGAGCAGTTCTTC. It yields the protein CASSALAGVIDEQFF.

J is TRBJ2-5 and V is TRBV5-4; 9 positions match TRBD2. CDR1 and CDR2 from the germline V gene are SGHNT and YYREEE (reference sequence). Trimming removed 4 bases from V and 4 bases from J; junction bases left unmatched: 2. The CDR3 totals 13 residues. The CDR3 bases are TGTGCCAGCAGCCAGACTAGCGGAGAGACCCAGTACTTC. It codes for CASSQTSGETQYF.

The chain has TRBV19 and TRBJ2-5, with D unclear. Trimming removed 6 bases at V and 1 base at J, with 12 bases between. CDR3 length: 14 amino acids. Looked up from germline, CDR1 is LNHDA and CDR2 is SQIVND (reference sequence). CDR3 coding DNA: TGTGCCAGTAGCCAAGTCCGGTCCCAAGAGACCCAGTACTTC. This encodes CASSQVRSQETQYF.

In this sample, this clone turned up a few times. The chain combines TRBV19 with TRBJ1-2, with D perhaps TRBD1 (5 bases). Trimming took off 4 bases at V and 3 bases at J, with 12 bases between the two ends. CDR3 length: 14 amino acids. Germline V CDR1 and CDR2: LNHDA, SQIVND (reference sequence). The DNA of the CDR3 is TGTGCCAGTAGTAGGACAAGTGGGGACTATGGCTACACCTTC. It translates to CASSRTSGDYGYTF.

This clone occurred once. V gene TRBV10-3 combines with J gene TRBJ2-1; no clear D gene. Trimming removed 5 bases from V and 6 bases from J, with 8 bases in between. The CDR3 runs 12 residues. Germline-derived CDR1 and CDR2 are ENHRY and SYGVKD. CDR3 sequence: CAISIGSNEQFF. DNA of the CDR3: TGTGCCATCAGTATCGGCTCCAATGAGCAGTTCTTC.

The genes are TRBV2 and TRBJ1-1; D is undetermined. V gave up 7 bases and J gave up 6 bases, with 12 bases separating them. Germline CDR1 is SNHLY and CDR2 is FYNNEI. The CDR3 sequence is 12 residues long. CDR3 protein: CASMRAGAEAFF. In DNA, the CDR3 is TGTGCCAGCATGCGGGCGGGTGCTGAAGCTTTCTTT.

The DNA for the CDR3 is TGTGCCATCAGCTCAGGGGGGCCGAATGGAAACACCATATATTTT. It translates to CAISSGGPNGNTIYF. This chain links TRBV10-3 with TRBJ1-3, with 7 bases fitting TRBD1. The V gene end was trimmed by 6 bases and the J gene end by 3 bases; junction bases not matched to a gene: 8. The germline V gene encodes CDR1 ENHRY and CDR2 SYGVKD. The CDR3 runs 15 residues.

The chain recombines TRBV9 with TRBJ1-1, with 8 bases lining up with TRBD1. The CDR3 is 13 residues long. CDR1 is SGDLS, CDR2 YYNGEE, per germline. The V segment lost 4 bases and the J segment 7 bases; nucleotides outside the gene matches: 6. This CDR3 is CASSPGQGVEAFF. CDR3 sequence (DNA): TGTGCCAGCAGCCCCGGACAGGGTGTTGAAGCTTTCTTT.

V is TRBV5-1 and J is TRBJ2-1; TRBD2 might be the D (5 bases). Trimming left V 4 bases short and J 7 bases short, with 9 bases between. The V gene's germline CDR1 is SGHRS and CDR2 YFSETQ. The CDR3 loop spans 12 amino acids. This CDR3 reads CASSRDGNEQFF. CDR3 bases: TGCGCCAGCAGCCGGGATGGAAATGAGCAGTTCTTC. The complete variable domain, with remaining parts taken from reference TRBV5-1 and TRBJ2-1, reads KAGVTQTPRYLIKTRGQQVTLSCSPISGHRSVSWYQQTPGQGLQFLFEYFSETQRNKGNFPGRFSGRQFSNSRSEMNVSTLELGDSALYLCASSRDGNEQFFGPGTRLTVL.

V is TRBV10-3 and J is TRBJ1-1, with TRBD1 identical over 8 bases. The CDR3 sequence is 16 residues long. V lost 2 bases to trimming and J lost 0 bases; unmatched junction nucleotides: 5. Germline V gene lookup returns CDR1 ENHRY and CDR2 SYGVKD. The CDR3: CAISEPGTGVNTEAFF. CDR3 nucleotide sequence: TGTGCCATCAGTGAGCCCGGGACAGGAGTGAACACTGAAGCTTTCTTT.

The CDR3 coding sequence is TGTGCCAGCAGCACGGGATCCACAGATACGCAGTATTTT. Amino acids: CASSTGSTDTQYF. The chain uses TRBV5-6 and TRBJ2-3; possible D gene TRBD2, 5 bases. Germline V gene sequence: CDR1 SGHDT, CDR2 YYEEEE. The CDR3 runs 13 residues. The germline V and J ends were trimmed by 4 bases and 2 bases, with 8 bases remaining between them.

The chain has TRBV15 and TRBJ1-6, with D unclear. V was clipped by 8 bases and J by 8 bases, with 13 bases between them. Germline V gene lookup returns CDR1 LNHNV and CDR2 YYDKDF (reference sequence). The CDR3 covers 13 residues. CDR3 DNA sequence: TGTGCCACCGCCTCGGGGAACGATTCACCCCTCCACTTT. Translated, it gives CATASGNDSPLHF.

The DNA for the CDR3 is TGCGCCAGCAGGGCCGGGACAGGGTCCTACAATGAGCAGTTCTTC. Translated: CASRAGTGSYNEQFF. This chain connects TRBV5-1 to TRBJ2-1, with 9 bases identical to TRBD1. Germline loops: CDR1 SGHRS, CDR2 YFSETQ. J lost 1 base, V lost 5 bases, and 4 bases had no gene match. The length of the CDR3 is 15 residues.

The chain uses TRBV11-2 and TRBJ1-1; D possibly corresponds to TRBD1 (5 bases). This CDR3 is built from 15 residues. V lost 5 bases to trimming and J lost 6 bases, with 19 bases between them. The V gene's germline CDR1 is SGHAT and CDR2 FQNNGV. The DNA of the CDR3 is TGTGCCAGCAGCCCCACCTACCGTGACAGTTCTGAAGCTTTCTTT. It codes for CASSPTYRDSSEAFF.

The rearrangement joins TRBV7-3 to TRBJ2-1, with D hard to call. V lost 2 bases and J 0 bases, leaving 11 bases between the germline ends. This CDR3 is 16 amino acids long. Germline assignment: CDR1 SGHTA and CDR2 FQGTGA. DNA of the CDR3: TGTGCCAGCAGCTTAGGTGGGATCCTCTCCTACAATGAGCAGTTCTTC. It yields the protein CASSLGGILSYNEQFF. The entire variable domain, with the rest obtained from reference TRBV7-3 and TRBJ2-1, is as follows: GAGVSQTPSNKVTEKGKYVELRCDPISGHTALYWYRQSLGQGPEFLIYFQGTGAADDSGLPNDRFFAVRPEGSVSTLKIQRTERGDSAVYLCASSLGGILSYNEQFFGPGTRLTVL.